The 26 T cell receptor beta chains listed next were all sequenced from one sample in a study of shared clonotypes between healthy human individuals. Sequencing used immunoSEQ multiplex PCR; TCRdb keeps in-frame clones, though not all of them. The table shows roughly 2.5 million clones, with approximately 92% occurring only once. Sequencing used naive CD4+ T cells sorted from blood. Subset denoted: CD45RA+ positively selected. The receptors originated from a man aged 18 to 30 in good health.

This clone appeared a few times. Other DNA sequences of this sample code for an identical CDR3. The rearrangement uses TRBV7-3 and TRBJ1-5, with D uncertain. The CDR3 consists of 13 residues. V was trimmed by 1 base and J by 4 bases, leaving 5 bases between them. The germline V gene encodes CDR1 SGHTA and CDR2 FQGTGA. The CDR3 is CASSLNPNQPQHF. DNA of the CDR3: TGTGCCAGCAGCTTAAACCCTAATCAGCCCCAGCATTTT.

In this sample, this clone turned up once. This chain uses TRBV30 with TRBJ2-3; possibly TRBD2 for D (6 bases). V was shortened by 5 bases and J by 0 bases, with 12 bases between the two germline ends. The germline CDR1 and CDR2 sequences are GTSNPN and SVGIG (reference sequence). The CDR3 extends over 14 amino acids. Here the CDR3 DNA reads TGTGCCTGGGGGGGGAGGTTTAGCACAGATACGCAGTATTTT. This encodes CAWGGRFSTDTQYF.

V gene TRBV28 combines with J gene TRBJ1-5; D perhaps matches TRBD1 (6 bases). V was clipped by 7 bases and J by 3 bases, with 13 bases between them. Germline CDR1 MDHEN, CDR2 SYDVKM. This CDR3 contains 14 residues. The CDR3 DNA follows: TGTGCCAGCACCGAAGGGGGGTCCAATCAGCCCCAGCATTTT. As protein: CASTEGGSNQPQHF.

V gene TRBV10-3 combines with J gene TRBJ1-6, with D possibly being TRBD1 (5 bases). CDR3 size: 15 residues. Trimming pared 2 bases from V and 9 bases from J, leaving 14 bases between. From germline, CDR1 is ENHRY and CDR2 SYGVKD. DNA of the CDR3: TGTGCCATCAGTGAGGGGCAGGGTATAAGTTCACCCCTCCACTTT. Translated: CAISEGQGISSPLHF.

Concerning this clone: Other DNA sequences within the sample encode an identical CDR3. J is TRBJ1-5 and V is TRBV4-1; D possibly corresponds to TRBD1 (5 bases). CDR1 and CDR2 from the germline V gene are MGHRA and YSYEKL. The V end was cut by 1 base, the J end by 6 bases, with 10 bases between. This CDR3 is 14 amino acids long. CDR3 DNA sequence: TGCGCCAGCAGCCAAGGGCAGGGAAGTCAGCCCCAGCATTTT. Protein product: CASSQGQGSQPQHF.

The V gene is TRBV19, the J gene TRBJ2-5; D uncertain. The germline V gene has CDR1 LNHDA and CDR2 SQIVND (reference sequence). The CDR3 extends over 15 amino acids. V was cut by 3 bases and J by 5 bases, with 16 bases left in between. CDR3 in DNA: TGTGCCAGTAGTATTATGGGATCAAATCGGGAGACCCAGTACTTC. Translated, it gives CASSIMGSNRETQYF. Full variable domain (remainder filled in from reference TRBV19 and TRBJ2-5): DGGITQSPKYLFRKEGQNVTLSCEQNLNHDAMYWYRQDPGQGLRLIYYSQIVNDFQKGDIAEGYSVSREKKESFPLTVTSAQKNPTAFYLCASSIMGSNRETQYFGPGTRLLVL.

The chain uses TRBV7-2 and TRBJ2-7; 9 bases fit TRBD2. Germline V gene data show CDR1 as SGHTA and CDR2 as FQGNSA. The V gene end was trimmed by 2 bases and the J gene end by 4 bases; junction bases not matched to a gene: 6. The CDR3 totals 15 residues. CDR3 loop: CASSLLSGRTYEQYF. The CDR3 DNA follows: TGTGCCAGCAGCTTACTCAGCGGGAGGACATACGAGCAGTACTTC.

The chain links TRBV2 to TRBJ1-1; D is ambiguous. The CDR3 loop spans 13 amino acids. Germline values: CDR1 SNHLY, CDR2 FYNNEI. The ends were cut back, 7 bases at V and 1 base at J, with 10 bases in the middle. In DNA, the CDR3 is TGTGCCAGCATAAAGGACGGGAACACTGAAGCTTTCTTT. Translating it yields CASIKDGNTEAFF.

The chain couples TRBV5-1 to TRBJ2-3, with a weak D call TRBD2 (6 bases). V lost 2 bases, J lost 2 bases, and 15 bases lay in between. Germline V gene lookup returns CDR1 SGHRS and CDR2 YFSETQ. This CDR3 has 16 residues. The CDR3 region is CASSLIVAGPTDTQYF. The CDR3 bases are TGCGCCAGCAGCTTAATAGTCGCGGGACCCACAGATACGCAGTATTTT.

The sample holds a few counts of this clone. The chain uses TRBV19 and TRBJ1-1, with D unclear. Germline V gives CDR1 LNHDA, CDR2 SQIVND (reference sequence). The CDR3 contains 13 residues. The V gene lost 5 bases and the J gene lost 5 bases, with 12 bases spanning the gap. CDR3 region: CASSPERRTEAFF. CDR3 nucleotides: TGTGCCAGTAGTCCTGAACGAAGGACTGAAGCTTTCTTT.

CDR3 region: CAWTRGPRNEQFF. The CDR3 DNA follows: TGTGCCTGGACTAGAGGACCCAGAAATGAGCAGTTCTTC. The genes are TRBV30 and TRBJ2-1; D is ambiguous. CDR3 length equals 13 residues. Germline-derived CDR1 and CDR2 are GTSNPN and SVGIG (reference sequence). Between the trimmed V and J ends, which lost 4 bases and 7 bases, there was a span of 14 bases.

This clone was detected only a few times. V usage is TRBV4-2 and J usage is TRBJ2-5; 9 bases line up with TRBD2. Germline-derived CDR1 and CDR2 are LGHNA and YNFKEQ. The trim removed 0 bases at V and 7 bases at J, leaving 12 bases unmatched. CDR3 length equals 17 residues. CDR3 in amino acids: CASSQEWAAGGSGTQYF. DNA for the CDR3: TGTGCCAGCAGCCAAGAATGGGCCGCGGGGGGGTCGGGGACCCAGTACTTC.

This chain connects TRBV6-6 to TRBJ1-5, with D hard to call. Germline V gives CDR1 MNHNY, CDR2 SVGAGI (reference sequence). The length of the CDR3 is 13 residues. The germline V and J ends were trimmed by 5 bases and 5 bases, with 10 bases remaining between them. CDR3 DNA: TGTGCCAGCAGTGGGGAAGATTATCAGCCCCAGCATTTT. Translated, it gives CASSGEDYQPQHF.

The chain joins TRBV7-9 to TRBJ2-2; D is undetermined. Germline-derived CDR1 and CDR2 are SEHNR and FQNEAQ (reference sequence). Trimming shortened V by 2 bases and J by 0 bases, and 7 bases separated the two germline ends. This CDR3 has 15 residues. The CDR3 DNA is TGTGCCAGCAGCTTAAGGGCCACGAACACCGGGGAGCTGTTTTTT. As protein: CASSLRATNTGELFF.

The V call is TRBV10-3, the J call TRBJ2-1; 11 positions agree with TRBD2. CDR1 is ENHRY, CDR2 SYGVKD, per germline. Trimming at V came to 10 bases and at J to 5 bases, leaving 4 bases not matched to a gene. This CDR3 has 13 amino acids. The CDR3 reads CATGLAVNNEQFF. The CDR3, as DNA: TGTGCCACGGGACTAGCGGTTAACAATGAGCAGTTCTTC.

The chain recombines TRBV13 with TRBJ2-3; TRBD2 agrees at 11 bases. Germline V CDR1 and CDR2: PRHDT, FYEKMQ (reference sequence). V was pared by 1 base and J by 4 bases, with 10 bases of the junction left unmatched. The length of the CDR3 is 18 residues. In DNA, the CDR3 is TGTGCCAGCAGCTTAGAGAGCCGACTAGCGGGATCGCCAGATACGCAGTATTTT. Translation gives CASSLESRLAGSPDTQYF.

The chain uses TRBV10-2 and TRBJ2-1, with D perhaps TRBD2 (5 bases). This CDR3 contains 13 residues. Trimming shortened V by 11 bases and J by 7 bases, and 18 bases separated the two germline ends. Germline CDR1 is WSHSY and CDR2 is SAAADI. The CDR3 reads CASGNQLGNEQFF. DNA of the CDR3: TGCGCCTCGGGAAACCAGTTGGGAAATGAGCAGTTCTTC.

The chain uses TRBV28 and TRBJ2-7; 7 nucleotides align to TRBD1. The junction had 12 bases not matched to a gene; V was cut back by 6 bases and J by 7 bases. Germline loops: CDR1 MDHEN, CDR2 SYDVKM. The CDR3 extends over 14 amino acids. CDR3 residues: CASSSGTDRREQYF. CDR3 in DNA: TGTGCCAGCAGCTCCGGGACAGATAGACGAGAGCAGTACTTC. Filled out from reference TRBV28 and TRBJ2-7, the complete variable domain reads DVKVTQSSRYLVKRTGEKVFLECVQDMDHENMFWYRQDPGLGLRLIYFSYDVKMKEKGDIPEGYSVSREKKERFSLILESASTNQTSMYLCASSSGTDRREQYFGPGTRLTVT.

In regard to this clone: Other DNA sequences in the sample encode the same CDR3. The chain links TRBV9 to TRBJ2-3; weak D call: TRBD2 (5 bases). This CDR3 spans 16 amino acids. Trimming shortened V by 0 bases and J by 1 base, and 12 bases separated the two germline ends. In germline, CDR1 is SGDLS, CDR2 YYNGEE. The CDR3 sequence is CASSVGEGLRTDTQYF. CDR3 in DNA: TGTGCCAGCAGCGTAGGAGAGGGATTGCGCACAGATACGCAGTATTTT.

The chain combines TRBV5-8 with TRBJ1-2; D may be TRBD1 (6 bases). V shed 3 bases and J shed 2 bases, with 11 bases lying between them. Germline V lookup: CDR1 SGHTS, CDR2 YDEGEE. The CDR3 spans 14 residues. The CDR3: CASSWGAGNYGYTF. The CDR3 DNA reads as TGTGCCAGCAGCTGGGGGGCCGGGAACTATGGCTACACCTTC.

The V gene is TRBV7-2, the J gene TRBJ2-1; TRBD1 agrees at 10 bases. The V gene's germline CDR1 is SGHTA and CDR2 FQGNSA. V lost 1 base, J lost 6 bases, and 6 bases stayed unmatched. The CDR3 spans 16 residues. CDR3 DNA sequence: TGTGCCAGCAGCTTAGTAGGGACAGGGGTCCCCAATGAGCAGTTCTTC. This gives the protein CASSLVGTGVPNEQFF. Combining the CDR3 with reference TRBV7-2 and TRBJ2-1 gives the whole variable domain GAGVSQSPSNKVTEKGKDVELRCDPISGHTALYWYRQSLGQGLEFLIYFQGNSAPDKSGLPSDRFSAERTGGSVSTLTIQRTQQEDSAVYLCASSLVGTGVPNEQFFGPGTRLTVL.

V usage is TRBV19 and J usage is TRBJ1-4, with D possibly being TRBD1 (6 bases). Deletions cut 5 bases from V and 8 bases from J, with 18 bases between. Germline V CDR1 and CDR2: LNHDA, SQIVND (reference sequence). The CDR3 contains 15 residues. The CDR3 spells CASSPWGPGTEKLFF. Here the CDR3 DNA reads TGTGCCAGTAGTCCCTGGGGGCCGGGGACAGAAAAACTGTTTTTT.

The chain combines TRBV6-4 with TRBJ1-1; weak D call: TRBD1 (5 bases). Germline CDR1 and CDR2: MRHNA and SNTAGT. CDR3 length: 13 amino acids. V was shortened by 4 bases and J by 0 bases, with 6 bases between the two germline ends. The CDR3 DNA is TGTGCCAGCAGTGGACAGCTGAACACTGAAGCTTTCTTT. Protein product: CASSGQLNTEAFF.

This chain links TRBV10-3 with TRBJ2-1; D is possibly TRBD1 (7 bases). Germline CDR1 reads ENHRY; CDR2 reads SYGVKD. Deletions cut 9 bases from V and 9 bases from J, with 18 bases between. The CDR3 has 13 residues. The CDR3, as DNA: TGTGCCATGTGCGACAGGGCGGGGAGTGAGCAGTTCTTC. It is translated as CAMCDRAGSEQFF.

A remark on this clone: Other DNA sequences in the same sample also yield this CDR3. V gene TRBV7-2 combines with J gene TRBJ2-2; 10 nucleotides agree with TRBD2. This CDR3 is built from 15 residues. V was pared by 5 bases and J by 4 bases, with 4 bases of the junction left unmatched. Per the germline V gene, CDR1 is SGHTA and CDR2 is FQGNSA. CDR3 sequence (DNA): TGTGCCAGCAGCCCCGGACTAGCGGTCACCGGGGAGCTGTTTTTT. Amino acids: CASSPGLAVTGELFF. Full variable domain (remainder filled in from reference TRBV7-2 and TRBJ2-2): GAGVSQSPSNKVTEKGKDVELRCDPISGHTALYWYRQSLGQGLEFLIYFQGNSAPDKSGLPSDRFSAERTGGSVSTLTIQRTQQEDSAVYLCASSPGLAVTGELFFGEGSRLTVL.

This clone was detected only a few times. This chain connects TRBV11-2 to TRBJ1-6; tentative D call: TRBD1 (5 bases). In germline, CDR1 is SGHAT, CDR2 FQNNGV. V lost 3 bases and J lost 8, with 11 bases in between. CDR3 size: 14 residues. CDR3 residues: CASSFTGVYSPLHF. The DNA of the CDR3 is TGTGCCAGCAGCTTCACAGGTGTTTATTCACCCCTCCACTTT. The variable domain in full, with the rest retrieved from reference TRBV11-2 and TRBJ1-6, is EAGVAQSPRYKIIEKRQSVAFWCNPISGHATLYWYQQILGQGPKLLIQFQNNGVVDDSQLPKDRFSAERLKGVDSTLKIQPAKLEDSAVYLCASSFTGVYSPLHFGNGTRLTVT.